The 20 T cell receptor beta chains listed next were all sequenced from one sample in a study of blood T cells in healthy people across ages. The use of a sample-barcoded 5' primer and a J-beta primer mix characterized a second PCR of about 6 to 11 cycles. TCRdb re-called the 5' RACE reads with MiXCR, one entry per CDR3 protein. The repertoire holds approximately 900,000 distinct CDR3 sequences, with just under 30% as singletons. The sample was also linked to a second study, of T cells of mothers and their children.

The specimen was blood. The receptors derive from a woman in her forties in good health.

With regard to this clonotype: A much larger clone is a single base away; this may be a read error. This chain joins TRBV27 and TRBJ2-1, with TRBD1 as a possible D gene (6 bases). This CDR3 is built from 15 residues. V was clipped by 5 bases and J by 13 bases, with 24 bases between them. Germline CDR1 MNHEY, CDR2 SMNVEV (reference sequence). CDR3 protein: CASSANRDGYETQFF. Here the CDR3 DNA reads TGTGCCAGCAGTGCAAACAGGGACGGTTACGAGACCCAGTTCTTC.

Details on this clonotype: This may come from a read error, since a much larger clone is one base off. The chain carries TRBV20-1 and TRBJ1-2, with D possibly matching TRBD1 (5 bases). With 5 bases removed from V and 7 bases from J, the gap between germline ends came to 11 bases. The CDR3 is made up of 11 amino acids. In germline, CDR1 is DFQATT, CDR2 SNEGSKA (reference sequence). The CDR3 nucleotides are TGCAGTGCTGTCGGGGCTTGTGGCTACACCTTC. Protein: CSAVGACGYTF.

The chain uses TRBV5-1 and TRBJ2-5; TRBD1 or TRBD2 may be the D gene (5 bases each). The ends were cut back, 0 bases at V and 7 bases at J, with 16 bases in the middle. The CDR3 has 15 residues. Germline-derived CDR1 and CDR2 are SGHRS and YFSETQ. The CDR3 DNA reads as TGCGCCAGCAGCTTGGTGGAAGAGGGGAAGGGGACCCAGTACTTC. This encodes CASSLVEEGKGTQYF.

About this clonotype: One end of the junction does not line up with germline, which may come from a read error. V is TRBV11-2 and J is TRBJ2-7; 7 bases are a match to TRBD1. Germline loops: CDR1 SGHAT, CDR2 FQNNGV. The CDR3 contains 13 residues. DNA of the CDR3: TGTGTCAGCGGATACAGGGGACAGAACGAGCAGTACTTC. Amino acids: CVSGYRGQNEQYF. Full variable domain (missing parts from reference TRBV11-2 and TRBJ2-7): EAGVAQSPRYKIIEKRQSVAFWCNPISGHATLYWYQQILGQGPKLLIQFQNNGVVDDSQLPKDRFSAERLKGVDSTLKIQPAKLEDSAVYLCVSGYRGQNEQYFGPGTRLTVT.

This clonotype was counted many times. The rearrangement links TRBV20-1 to TRBJ2-3; TRBD2 matches at 9 bases. From germline, CDR1 is DFQATT and CDR2 SNEGSKA (reference sequence). The CDR3 spans 15 residues. V was clipped by 1 base and J by 0 bases; unmatched bases: 2. CDR3 DNA: TGCAGTGCTAGAGTTAGCGGGGGTAGCACAGATACGCAGTATTTT. This codes for CSARVSGGSTDTQYF.

V and J are TRBV7-9 and TRBJ2-1; a weak D match, TRBD1 (6 bases). V lost 2 bases, J lost 4 bases, and 15 bases lay in between. The CDR3 runs 16 residues. Germline CDR1 and CDR2: SEHNR and FQNEAQ (reference sequence). CDR3 sequence (DNA): TGTGCCAGCAGCTTAATTTTTAGTACAGGGTACAATGAGCAGTTCTTC. The encoded protein is CASSLIFSTGYNEQFF.

The CDR3 spells CSAERGADYNEQFF. The CDR3, as DNA: TGCAGTGCTGAGCGGGGGGCGGACTACAATGAGCAGTTCTTC. The chain employs TRBV20-1 and TRBJ2-1; the match to TRBD2 covers 9 bases. V shed 5 bases, J shed 3 bases, and the junction held 5 bases outside the gene matches. The germline V gene encodes CDR1 DFQATT and CDR2 SNEGSKA (reference sequence). The CDR3 loop spans 14 amino acids.

About this clonotype itself: This could be a read error, since a much larger clone is one nucleotide away. The rearrangement links TRBV6-2 or TRBV6-3 to TRBJ2-7; D is possibly TRBD1 (6 bases). The CDR3 extends over 14 amino acids. Germline V CDR1 and CDR2: MNHEY, SVGEGT. For the CDR3, the DNA is TGTGCCAGCAGTTTCGACAGGTTTTCCTACGAGCGGTACTTC. This codes for CASSFDRFSYERYF.

This clonotype was seen many times. The chain recombines TRBV6-4 with TRBJ2-1; tentatively, D is TRBD2 (6 bases). This CDR3 is built from 15 residues. Trimming left V 2 bases short and J 10 bases short, with 18 bases between. From germline, CDR1 is MRHNA and CDR2 SNTAGT. The CDR3 is CASSDLHKGLQEQFF. The DNA for the CDR3 is TGTGCCAGCAGTGACCTCCACAAGGGACTCCAGGAGCAGTTCTTC.

The chain uses TRBV29-1 and TRBJ1-2; TRBD1 might be the D (5 bases). Trimming removed 6 bases from V and 6 bases from J, with 14 bases in between. The CDR3 spans 12 residues. CDR1 is SQVTM and CDR2 is ANQGSEA in the germline V gene. The CDR3 sequence is CSVSGTKHGYTF. The CDR3 bases are TGCAGCGTGTCCGGGACGAAGCATGGCTACACCTTC.

The V and J genes are TRBV27 and TRBJ1-1, with TRBD1 as a possible D gene (6 bases). CDR3 length equals 15 residues. Germline V CDR1 and CDR2: MNHEY, SMNVEV (reference sequence). V shed 5 bases and J shed 1 base, with 14 bases lying between them. The CDR3 nucleotides read TGTGCCAGCAGTACAATGCCGGGACAGAACACTGAAGCTTTCTTT. This codes for CASSTMPGQNTEAFF.

This clonotype has only one observation. A much more abundant neighbour one base away suggests this may be a read error. The rearrangement links TRBV7-2 to TRBJ2-4, with TRBD2 identical over 7 bases. After removal of 1 base from V and 3 bases from J, the junction contained 3 bases not matched to a gene. The V gene's germline CDR1 is SGHTA and CDR2 FQGNSA. CDR3 length: 15 residues. This CDR3 is CTSSLEPGGKNIQYF. The CDR3 coding sequence is TGTACCAGCAGCTTAGAGCCGGGGGGCAAAAACATTCAGTACTTC.

This chain uses TRBV9 with TRBJ2-3; D perhaps matches TRBD2 (7 bases). The CDR3 consists of 16 residues. V was clipped by 4 bases and J by 2 bases, with 17 bases between them. Germline CDR1 and CDR2: SGDLS and YYNGEE. The DNA of the CDR3 is TGTGCCAGCAGCCCGGGGGCGGGGGCCTACACAGATACGCAGTATTTT. The encoded protein is CASSPGAGAYTDTQYF.

A few counts support this clonotype. This sequence joins TRBV7-9 and TRBJ2-1; D gene ambiguous. Trimming stripped 5 bases from V and 12 bases from J, with 20 bases between. Germline V CDR1 and CDR2: SEHNR, FQNEAQ (reference sequence). CDR3 length equals 14 residues. The CDR3 here is CASSRIADSQAQFF. The CDR3 DNA sequence: TGTGCCAGCAGCCGTATTGCAGATTCCCAGGCGCAGTTCTTC.

With respect to this clonotype: At one end the junction does not follow the germline gene, possibly because of a read error. The V call is TRBV7-9, the J call TRBJ1-1, with 7 bases aligning to TRBD1. The CDR3 is made up of 16 amino acids. Germline CDR1 reads SEHNR; CDR2 reads FQNEAQ (reference sequence). CDR3 bases: TGTGCCAACAGCTCGTCGGGACAGCTAATGAACACTGAAGCTTTCTTT. Translating gives CANSSSGQLMNTEAFF.

This clonotype was counted between two and nine times. The rearrangement joins TRBV27 to TRBJ2-3, with TRBD2 as a possible D gene (6 bases). Deletions cut 5 bases from V and 4 bases from J, with 13 bases between. The germline V gene has CDR1 MNHEY and CDR2 SMNVEV (reference sequence). The CDR3 extends over 14 amino acids. CDR3 bases: TGTGCCAGCAGTCTGGCGGGGATCGCAGATACGCAGTATTTT. Translating it yields CASSLAGIADTQYF.

The chain is built from TRBV29-1 and TRBJ1-1; maybe TRBD1 (5 bases). The CDR3 runs 14 residues. V gave up 5 bases and J gave up 0 bases, with 13 bases separating them. CDR1 is SQVTM and CDR2 is ANQGSEA in the germline V gene. In DNA, the CDR3 is TGCAGCGTTCGGGGCCGGGGCATGAACACTGAAGCTTTCTTT. Translating gives CSVRGRGMNTEAFF.

This clonotype showed up just a few times. The rearrangement uses TRBV7-2 and TRBJ2-3; TRBD1 or TRBD2 may be the D gene (5 bases each). CDR1 is SGHTA and CDR2 is FQGNSA in the germline V gene. CDR3 length: 17 residues. V was pared by 2 bases and J by 2 bases, with 17 bases between. CDR3 DNA sequence: TGTGCCAGCAGCTTACCCCTCGGGGCAGGGACCACAGATACGCAGTATTTT. It encodes CASSLPLGAGTTDTQYF.

Comment on this clonotype: One junction end does not reproduce the germline sequence, and a read error may be involved. This rearrangement joins TRBV28 to TRBJ2-7; D gene uncertain. The CDR3 totals 13 residues. The germline V gene has CDR1 MDHEN and CDR2 SYDVKM. CDR3 region: CASSYIGPYEQYF. As DNA, the CDR3 is TGCGCCAGCAGCTATATAGGGCCCTACGAGCAGTACTTC.

The table lists this clonotype with many counts. The V call is TRBV20-1, the J call TRBJ1-2, with 7 positions matching TRBD1. Germline V gives CDR1 DFQATT, CDR2 SNEGSKA (reference sequence). J gave up 4 bases and V 5 bases, and 7 bases lay outside the gene matches. The CDR3 runs to 13 residues. For the CDR3, the DNA is TGCAGTGCTCCCAACAGGGGAGGCTATGGCTACACCTTC. This codes for CSAPNRGGYGYTF.